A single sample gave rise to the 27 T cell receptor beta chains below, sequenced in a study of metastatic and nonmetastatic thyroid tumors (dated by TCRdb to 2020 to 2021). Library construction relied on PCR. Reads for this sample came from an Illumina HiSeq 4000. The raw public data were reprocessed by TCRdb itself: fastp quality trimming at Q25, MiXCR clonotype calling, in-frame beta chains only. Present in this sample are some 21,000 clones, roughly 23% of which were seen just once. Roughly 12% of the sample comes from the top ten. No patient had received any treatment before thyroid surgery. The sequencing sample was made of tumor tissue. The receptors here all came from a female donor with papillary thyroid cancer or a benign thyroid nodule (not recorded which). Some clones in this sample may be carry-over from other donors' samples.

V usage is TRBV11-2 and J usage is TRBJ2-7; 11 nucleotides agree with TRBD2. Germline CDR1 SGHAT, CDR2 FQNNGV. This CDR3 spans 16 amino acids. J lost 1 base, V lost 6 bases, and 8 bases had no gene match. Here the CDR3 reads CASSSPGLAVSYEQYF. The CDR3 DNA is TGTGCCAGCAGTTCTCCGGGACTAGCGGTATCCTACGAGCAGTACTTC.

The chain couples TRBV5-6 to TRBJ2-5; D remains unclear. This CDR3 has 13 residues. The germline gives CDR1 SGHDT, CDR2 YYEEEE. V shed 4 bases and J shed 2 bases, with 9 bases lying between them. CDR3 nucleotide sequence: TGTGCCAGCAGCCCTTGGGAACAAGAGACCCAGTACTTC. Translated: CASSPWEQETQYF.

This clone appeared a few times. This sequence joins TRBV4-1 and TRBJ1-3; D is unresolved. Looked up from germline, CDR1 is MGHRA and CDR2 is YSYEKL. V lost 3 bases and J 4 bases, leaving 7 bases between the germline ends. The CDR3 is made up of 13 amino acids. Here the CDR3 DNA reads TGCGCCAGCAGCCAGACGAGAGGAAACACCATATATTTT. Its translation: CASSQTRGNTIYF.

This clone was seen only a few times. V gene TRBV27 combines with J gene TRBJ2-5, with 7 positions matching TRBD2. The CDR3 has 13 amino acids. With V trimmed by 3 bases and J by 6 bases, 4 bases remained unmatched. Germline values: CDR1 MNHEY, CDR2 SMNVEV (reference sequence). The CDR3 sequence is CASSFGREQTQYF. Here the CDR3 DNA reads TGTGCCAGCAGTTTTGGGCGGGAGCAGACCCAGTACTTC.

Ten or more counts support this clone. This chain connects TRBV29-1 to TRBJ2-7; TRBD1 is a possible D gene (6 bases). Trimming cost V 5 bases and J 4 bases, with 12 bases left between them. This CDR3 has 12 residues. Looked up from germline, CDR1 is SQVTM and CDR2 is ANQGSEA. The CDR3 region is CSVREGEYEQYF. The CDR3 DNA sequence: TGCAGCGTTCGTGAGGGGGAATACGAGCAGTACTTC.

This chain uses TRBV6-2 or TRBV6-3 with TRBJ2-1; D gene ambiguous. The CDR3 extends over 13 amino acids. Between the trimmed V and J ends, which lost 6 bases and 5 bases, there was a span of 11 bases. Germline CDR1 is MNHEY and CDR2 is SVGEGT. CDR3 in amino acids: CASRSGPNNEQFF. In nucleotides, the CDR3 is TGTGCCAGCAGGTCCGGACCCAACAATGAGCAGTTCTTC.

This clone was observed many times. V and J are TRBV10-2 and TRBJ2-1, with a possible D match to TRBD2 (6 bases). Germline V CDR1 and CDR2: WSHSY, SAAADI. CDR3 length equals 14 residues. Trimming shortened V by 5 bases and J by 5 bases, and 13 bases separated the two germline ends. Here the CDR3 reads CASSSRTINNEQFF. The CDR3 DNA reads TGCGCCAGCAGTTCAAGGACTATAAACAATGAGCAGTTCTTC.

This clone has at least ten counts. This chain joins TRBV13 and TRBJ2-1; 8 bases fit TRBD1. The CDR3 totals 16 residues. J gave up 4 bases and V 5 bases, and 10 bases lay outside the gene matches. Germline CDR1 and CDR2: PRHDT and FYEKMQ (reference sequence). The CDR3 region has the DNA TGTGCCAGCAGCCCCGCCGACAGGGGATGGTACAATGAGCAGTTCTTC. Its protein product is CASSPADRGWYNEQFF.

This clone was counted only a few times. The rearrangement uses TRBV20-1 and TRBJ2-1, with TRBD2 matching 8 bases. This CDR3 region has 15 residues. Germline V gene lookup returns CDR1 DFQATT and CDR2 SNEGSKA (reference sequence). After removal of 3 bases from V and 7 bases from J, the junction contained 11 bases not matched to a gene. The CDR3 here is CSASGSSGSRNEQFF. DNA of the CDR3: TGCAGTGCTAGTGGCTCGAGCGGGAGTAGGAATGAGCAGTTCTTC.

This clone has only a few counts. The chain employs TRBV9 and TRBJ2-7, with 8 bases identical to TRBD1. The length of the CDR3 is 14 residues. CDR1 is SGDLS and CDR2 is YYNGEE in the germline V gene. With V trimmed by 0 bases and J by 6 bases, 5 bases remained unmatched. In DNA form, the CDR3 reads TGTGCCAGCAGCGTAGCTGGACAGGGCGGCGAGCAGTACTTC. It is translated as CASSVAGQGGEQYF.

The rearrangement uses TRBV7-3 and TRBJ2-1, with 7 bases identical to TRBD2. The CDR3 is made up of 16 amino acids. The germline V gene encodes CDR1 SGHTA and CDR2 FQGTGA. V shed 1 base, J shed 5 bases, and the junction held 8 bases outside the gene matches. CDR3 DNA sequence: TGTGCCAGCAGCTTAAGAACGACTAGCCCTAACAATGAGCAGTTCTTC. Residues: CASSLRTTSPNNEQFF.

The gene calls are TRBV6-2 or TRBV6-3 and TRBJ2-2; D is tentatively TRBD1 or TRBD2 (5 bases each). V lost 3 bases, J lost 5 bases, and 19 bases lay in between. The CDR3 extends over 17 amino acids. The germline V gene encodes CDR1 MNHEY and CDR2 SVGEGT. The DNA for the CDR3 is TGTGCCAGCAGTTATAGGGACCCAGGCATCGGAACCGGGGAGCTGTTTTTT. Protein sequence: CASSYRDPGIGTGELFF.

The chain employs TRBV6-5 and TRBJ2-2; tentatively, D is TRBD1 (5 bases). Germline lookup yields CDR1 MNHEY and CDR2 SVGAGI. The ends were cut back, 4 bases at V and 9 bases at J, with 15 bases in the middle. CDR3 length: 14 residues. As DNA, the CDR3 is TGTGCCAGCAGTTCAATAGGGGCGGCGCGGGAGCTGTTTTTT. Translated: CASSSIGAARELFF.

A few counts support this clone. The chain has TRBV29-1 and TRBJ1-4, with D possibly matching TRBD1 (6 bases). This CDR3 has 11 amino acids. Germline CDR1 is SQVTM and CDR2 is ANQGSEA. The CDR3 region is CIARDPGELFF. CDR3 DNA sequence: TGCATTGCCCGAGACCCAGGGGAACTGTTTTTT.

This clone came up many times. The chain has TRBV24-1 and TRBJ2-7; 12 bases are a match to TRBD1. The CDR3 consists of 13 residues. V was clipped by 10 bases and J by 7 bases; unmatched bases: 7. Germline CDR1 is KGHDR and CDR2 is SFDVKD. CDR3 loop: CATGRDRGLEQYF. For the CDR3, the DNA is TGTGCCACAGGAAGGGACAGGGGGCTTGAGCAGTACTTC.

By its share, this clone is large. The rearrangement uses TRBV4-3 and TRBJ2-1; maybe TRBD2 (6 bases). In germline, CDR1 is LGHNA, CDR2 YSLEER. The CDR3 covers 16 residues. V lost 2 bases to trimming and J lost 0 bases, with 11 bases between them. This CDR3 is CASSQLALSSYNEQFF. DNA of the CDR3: TGCGCCAGCAGCCAACTAGCGTTGAGCTCCTACAATGAGCAGTTCTTC.

CDR3 bases: TGCGCCAGCAGCTCCCCCGATGGGGGCTCCTACAATGAGCAGTTCTTC. This encodes CASSSPDGGSYNEQFF. The rearrangement uses TRBV5-1 and TRBJ2-1; perhaps D is TRBD1 or TRBD2 (5 bases each). This CDR3 has 16 residues. V gave up 3 bases and J gave up 0 bases, with 13 bases separating them. Germline V lookup: CDR1 SGHRS, CDR2 YFSETQ.

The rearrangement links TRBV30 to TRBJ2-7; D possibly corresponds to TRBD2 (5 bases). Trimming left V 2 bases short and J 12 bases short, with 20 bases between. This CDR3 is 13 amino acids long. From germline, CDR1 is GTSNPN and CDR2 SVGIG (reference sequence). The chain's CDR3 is CAWSPNSGGRRYF. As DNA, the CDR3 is TGTGCCTGGAGTCCAAATTCGGGCGGGCGTAGGTACTTC.

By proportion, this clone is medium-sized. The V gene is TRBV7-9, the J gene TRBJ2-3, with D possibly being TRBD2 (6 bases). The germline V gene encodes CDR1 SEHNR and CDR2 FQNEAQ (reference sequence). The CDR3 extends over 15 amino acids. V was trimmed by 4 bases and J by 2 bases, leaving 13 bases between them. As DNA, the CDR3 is TGTGCCAGCAGCTCAACGGGAGTCCCCACAGATACGCAGTATTTT. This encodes CASSSTGVPTDTQYF.

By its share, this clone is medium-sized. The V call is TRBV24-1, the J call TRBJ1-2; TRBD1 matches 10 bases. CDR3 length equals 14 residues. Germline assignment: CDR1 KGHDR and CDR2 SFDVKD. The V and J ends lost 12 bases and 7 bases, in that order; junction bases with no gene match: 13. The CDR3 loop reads CAAQGTGDGGGYTF. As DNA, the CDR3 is TGTGCCGCCCAGGGGACAGGGGACGGCGGTGGCTACACCTTC.

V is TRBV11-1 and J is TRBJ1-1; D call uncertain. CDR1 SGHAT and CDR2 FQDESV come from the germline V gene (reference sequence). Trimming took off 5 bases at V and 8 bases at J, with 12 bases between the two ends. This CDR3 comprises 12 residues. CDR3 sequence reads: CASSPPTVEAFF. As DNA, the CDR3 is TGTGCCAGCAGCCCTCCTACCGTAGAAGCTTTCTTT.

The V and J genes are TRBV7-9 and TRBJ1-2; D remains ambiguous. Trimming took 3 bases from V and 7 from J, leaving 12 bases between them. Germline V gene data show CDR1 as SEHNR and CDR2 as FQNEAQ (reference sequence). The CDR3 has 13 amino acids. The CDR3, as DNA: TGTGCCAGCAGCTTCGGGGTCGCCACTGGCTACACCTTC. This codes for CASSFGVATGYTF. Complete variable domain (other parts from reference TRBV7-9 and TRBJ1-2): DTGVSQNPRHKITKRGQNVTFRCDPISEHNRLYWYRQTLGQGPEFLTYFQNEAQLEKSRLLSDRFSAERPKGSFSTLEIQRTEQGDSAMYLCASSFGVATGYTFGSGTRLTVV.

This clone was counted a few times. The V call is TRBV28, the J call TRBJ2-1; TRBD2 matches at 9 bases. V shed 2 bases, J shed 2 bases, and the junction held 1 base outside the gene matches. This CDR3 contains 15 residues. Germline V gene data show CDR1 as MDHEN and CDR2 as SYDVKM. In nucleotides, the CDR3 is TGTGCCAGCAGTTTAGGCGGGAGGGCCTACAATGAGCAGTTCTTC. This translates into CASSLGGRAYNEQFF. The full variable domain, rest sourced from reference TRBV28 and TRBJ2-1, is DVKVTQSSRYLVKRTGEKVFLECVQDMDHENMFWYRQDPGLGLRLIYFSYDVKMKEKGDIPEGYSVSREKKERFSLILESASTNQTSMYLCASSLGGRAYNEQFFGPGTRLTVL.

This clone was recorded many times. CDR3 DNA: TGCAGTGCTAGACGAACACAGGGAGGCTCCTACGAGCAGTACTTC. Translated: CSARRTQGGSYEQYF. This chain links TRBV20-1 with TRBJ2-7; D may correspond to TRBD1 or TRBD2 (6 bases each). This CDR3 spans 15 amino acids. Germline CDR1 reads DFQATT; CDR2 reads SNEGSKA (reference sequence). V was cut by 2 bases and J by 0 bases, with 14 bases left in between.

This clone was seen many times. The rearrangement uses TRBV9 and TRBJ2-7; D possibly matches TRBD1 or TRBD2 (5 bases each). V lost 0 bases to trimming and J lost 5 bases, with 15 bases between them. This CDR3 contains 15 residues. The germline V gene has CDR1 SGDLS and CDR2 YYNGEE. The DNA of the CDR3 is TGTGCCAGCAGCGTAGCGGACACGGGGTTGAACGAGCAGTACTTC. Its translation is CASSVADTGLNEQYF.

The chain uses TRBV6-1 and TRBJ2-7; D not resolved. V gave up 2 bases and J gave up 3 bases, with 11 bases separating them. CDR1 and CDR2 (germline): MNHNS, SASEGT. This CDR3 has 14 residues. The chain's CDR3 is CASSEPPDGYEQYF. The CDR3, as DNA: TGTGCCAGCAGTGAACCCCCAGACGGCTACGAGCAGTACTTC.

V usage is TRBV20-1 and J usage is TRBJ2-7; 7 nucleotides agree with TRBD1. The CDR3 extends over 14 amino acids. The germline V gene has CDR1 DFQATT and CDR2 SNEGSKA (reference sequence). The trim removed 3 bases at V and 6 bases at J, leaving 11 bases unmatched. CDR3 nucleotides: TGCAGTGCTAGGCCGGTACAGGGGAACTGCGAGCAGTACTTC. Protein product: CSARPVQGNCEQYF.